This T cell receptor beta chain is from a study of post-analysis software for immune sequencing data (dated by TCRdb to about 2015). Background on the whole study: Relapsing-remitting, secondary progressive and progressive-relapsing multiple sclerosis were recorded as disease courses, and subtype annotation was lacking for some patients. The multiple sclerosis patient repertoires were compared with around ten previously published healthy control repertoires from donors aged roughly 6 to 27 years. A subset of samples was prepared in parallel using single-end sample barcoding, then pooled and co-amplified after Illumina adapter ligation. Findings and caveats that apply to the study as a whole: Significantly lower normalized Chao1 diversity was found in multiple sclerosis patients than in controls, suggesting substantial peripheral T-cell clonal expansion. The control group was slightly older than the multiple sclerosis patient group. Direct clustering with F measure revealed strong co-clustering of samples prepared in the same batch, which led to a batch-effect correction. Patients showed significantly higher frequencies than controls for 4 or 5 TRBV segments, among them TRBV5-6, TRBV5-1 and TRBV20-1.

A single count supports this clonotype. Its cognate antigen has yet to be identified. Nothing much larger sits one base from this clone, and base qualities are not available. CDR1 is given as SGHNT and CDR2 as YENEEA, both from the germline V gene. The CDR3 starts with the cysteine, ends with the phenylalanine, and has 16 residues. This entry keeps only the CDR3 DNA: 48 bases, framed from base 1. V is pared back by 5 bases and J by 0 bases, with 13 bases lying between the germline termini. To demonstrate the VDJtools post-analysis software, TCR beta repertoires were profiled from the peripheral blood of over ten young patients with multiple sclerosis. The multiple sclerosis patients were children and adolescents ranging in age from roughly 6 to 15 years. The method behind the library was PCR. Data came from an Illumina HiSeq 2500. To reduce PCR and sequencing biases, unique molecular identifiers were built into the TCR beta cDNA libraries. About 500,000 cDNA molecules were obtained per 1 to 10 million input T cells, so each molecule approximated one T cell. The patient libraries were prepared and sequenced using the same protocol as the earlier healthy control dataset. Samples belonging to the same batch were prepared together, multiplexed and sequenced on a shared HiSeq lane. The authors processed their data as follows. Raw barcoded reads were processed with MIGEC, and single-read molecular identifier groups were discarded before consensus assembly and CDR3 extraction. Clonotype tables were post-analysed with VDJtools, normalizing diversity by down-sampling all datasets to the smallest sample size. To correct batch-related cross-sample contamination, repertoire overlap clustering matched CDR3 amino acid sequences but not nucleotide sequences. TCRdb trimmed public reads at Q25 via fastp, called clones via MiXCR and kept in-frame beta chains. Rows are combined by CDR3 protein, so each entry shows the most common genes and DNA. These V and J calls rely on TCRdb rather than the paper's analysis. This sample has roughly 730,000 distinct CDR3 sequences in its table, and roughly 27% of those were observed once. The ten top clones hold about 0.5% of the sample.

Source material: blood. In this chain, TRBV11-3 is recombined with TRBJ1-4, with TRBD1 perhaps the D gene, on 5 matching bases. The origin of this receptor is a girl aged 5-17 years with multiple sclerosis. The bases are TGTGCCAGCAGCCCAGCAGGGAAGGCAACTAATGAAAAACTGTTTTTT. Its protein reads: CASSPAGKATNEKLFF.